The clone carrying this TCR beta chain was found a few times. Its target is not known. The source of the sample is a study of cytomegalovirus exposure and HLA in healthy donors. The CDR3 length is 11 residues. Trimming cost V 7 bases and J 2 bases, with 8 bases left between them. The V gene's germline CDR1 is DFQATT and CDR2 SNEGSKA (reference sequence). The PCR was carried out with 60 Vbeta primers and 13 Jbeta primers. In the original analysis: As a later analysis found, there were about 80 million unique TCR beta chains, of which approximately 10 million were shared. TCRdb's table, derived via immunoSEQ multiplex PCR, lists solely in-frame clones and lacks some. V, J and clone size reflect that table, while D and trimming were determined from the DNA. The sample records approximately 100,000 clones, about four fifths being singletons. Overall study results and limits: When analyzed later, a missense DCLRE1C variant was found to be linked to TCR beta V- and J-gene trimming.

The chain recombines TRBV20-1 with TRBJ1-2; unclear D gene. The clonotype originates from a man younger than 35 in good health and CMV-seropositive. Specimen: PBMCs. The CDR3, as DNA: TGCAGTGTGGAGGACAACTATGGCTACACCTTC. This codes for CSVEDNYGYTF.